The 4 T cell receptor beta chains in this list originate from one sample, sequenced in a study of patients and donors after allogeneic stem cell transplantation. Using its own MiXCR run on the RT-PCR reads, TCRdb lists one record per CDR3 protein. The table lists over 350,000 distinct CDR3 sequences, about a sixth of them singletons. Source material: blood, either unsorted or a sorted T cell fraction (not recorded which). The receptor source for this set is a human donor who was either an allogeneic HSCT recipient or a stem cell or donor lymphocyte infusion donor (not recorded which). It is not recorded whose cells these are; they may come from a transplant donor.

This clonotype was counted at least ten times. The rearrangement links TRBV12-3 or TRBV12-4 to TRBJ1-1; D remains ambiguous. The ends were cut back, 3 bases at V and 0 bases at J, with 14 bases in the middle. The CDR3 length is 16 residues. The CDR3 DNA sequence: TGTGCCAGCAGTTTCCTTCGGACCGATATGAACACTGAAGCTTTCTTT. It translates to CASSFLRTDMNTEAFF.

The chain couples TRBV19 to TRBJ2-5; 13 bases are a match to TRBD2. Germline V CDR1 and CDR2: LNHDA, SQIVND (reference sequence). The trim removed 5 bases at V and 3 bases at J, leaving 15 bases unmatched. This CDR3 comprises 19 residues. CDR3 in DNA: TGTGCCAGTAGTTTTGAACCTTCCGGGACTAGCGGGACAGAAGAGACCCAGTACTTC. This translates into CASSFEPSGTSGTEETQYF.

The chain uses TRBV7-9 and TRBJ2-5; 7 bases match TRBD2. Germline V gene lookup returns CDR1 SEHNR and CDR2 FQNEAQ (reference sequence). The CDR3 has 17 residues. Losses at the gene ends were 4 bases for V and 10 bases for J; bases not matched to a gene: 21. The CDR3 sequence is CASSSTSGLDGRSVQYF. The CDR3 DNA is TGTGCCAGCAGCTCTACATCGGGTCTGGACGGGAGGAGTGTCCAGTACTTC.

The rearrangement uses TRBV2 and TRBJ1-6; D is ambiguous. Trimming shortened V by 9 bases and J by 7 bases, and 16 bases separated the two germline ends. The CDR3 spans 14 residues. Germline V lookup: CDR1 SNHLY, CDR2 FYNNEI. The CDR3 region is CASHPEKGNSPLHF. The CDR3 DNA sequence: TGTGCCAGTCATCCAGAAAAAGGGAATTCACCCCTCCACTTT.